The next 20 T cell receptor beta chains were all read from a single sample in a study of blood T cell repertoires in COVID-19. Method: immunoSEQ multiplex PCR; TCRdb's copy keeps in-frame clones and lacks some. The sample holds more than 65,000 clones, 82% seen once. The source material was peripheral blood. These receptors were collected from a human donor in a cohort sampled during active COVID-19.

The chain carries TRBV27 and TRBJ1-2; the match to TRBD1 covers 7 bases. The CDR3 extends over 13 amino acids. With V trimmed by 6 bases and J by 7 bases, 8 bases remained unmatched. Germline assignment: CDR1 MNHEY and CDR2 SMNVEV (reference sequence). Here the CDR3 DNA reads TGTGCCAGCAGAAATCGACAGGGTCCTGGCTACACCTTC. It codes for CASRNRQGPGYTF.

This clone came up a few times. The chain carries TRBV4-2 and TRBJ2-5; TRBD2 matches at 11 bases. This CDR3 contains 15 residues. With 4 bases clipped from V and 7 bases from J, the junction kept 8 bases outside the gene matches. Germline V lookup: CDR1 LGHNA, CDR2 YNFKEQ. The CDR3 reads CASSPQSSGGGTQYF. CDR3 in DNA: TGTGCCAGCAGCCCCCAGAGTAGCGGGGGGGGGACCCAGTACTTC.

This clone appeared a few times. The rearrangement joins TRBV3-1 (or the pseudogene TRBV3-2) to TRBJ2-7; D perhaps matches TRBD2 (6 bases). Per germline, CDR1 LGHDT and CDR2 YNNKEL (reference sequence). This CDR3 has 15 residues. V shed 2 bases and J shed 0 bases, with 11 bases lying between them. Written as DNA, the CDR3 is TGTGCCAGCAGCCAACACGGGGGACTCTCCTACGAGCAGTACTTC. This sequence encodes CASSQHGGLSYEQYF.

The chain couples TRBV15 to TRBJ1-1; 10 bases map to TRBD1. Looked up from germline, CDR1 is LNHNV and CDR2 is YYDKDF (reference sequence). The CDR3 has 13 amino acids. The V gene end was trimmed by 7 bases and the J gene end by 8 bases; junction bases not matched to a gene: 7. The CDR3 DNA reads as TGTGCCACCAACTCAGACAGGGGGCTCGAAGCTTTCTTT. Translated: CATNSDRGLEAFF.

The rearrangement joins TRBV6-5 to TRBJ2-7, with 7 bases that match TRBD1. Germline V gives CDR1 MNHEY, CDR2 SVGAGI. The CDR3 totals 14 residues. Trimming removed 8 bases from V and 1 base from J; junction bases left unmatched: 8. The CDR3 sequence: CASVTGVKSYEQYF. The CDR3 bases are TGTGCCAGCGTTACAGGGGTGAAGTCCTACGAGCAGTACTTC.

This clone came up a few times. This chain connects TRBV27 to TRBJ1-1, with no clear D. Looked up from germline, CDR1 is MNHEY and CDR2 is SMNVEV (reference sequence). CDR3 length: 13 residues. Trimming took 8 bases from V and 0 from J, leaving 10 bases between them. The CDR3 DNA sequence: TGTGCCAGCTCATACAGAATGAACACTGAAGCTTTCTTT. Protein product: CASSYRMNTEAFF.

The rearrangement joins TRBV6-1 to TRBJ1-5; maybe TRBD1 (5 bases). V shed 3 bases and J shed 4 bases, with 19 bases lying between them. Germline V lookup: CDR1 MNHNS, CDR2 SASEGT. The CDR3 contains 17 residues. CDR3 loop: CASSEVWFRQKNQPQHF. The CDR3 nucleotides read TGTGCCAGCAGTGAGGTGTGGTTCCGACAGAAAAATCAGCCCCAGCATTTT.

The CDR3 spells CAWSPYTEAFF. Written as DNA, the CDR3 is TGTGCCTGGAGTCCTTATACTGAAGCTTTCTTT. V and J are TRBV30 and TRBJ1-1; no firm D call. The CDR3 is 11 residues long. V was trimmed by 2 bases and J by 5 bases, leaving 6 bases between them. The germline gives CDR1 GTSNPN, CDR2 SVGIG (reference sequence).

This sequence joins TRBV7-3 and TRBJ2-6; 8 bases map to TRBD2. The V and J ends lost 5 bases and 0 bases, in that order; junction bases with no gene match: 9. This CDR3 is built from 18 residues. The germline gives CDR1 SGHTA, CDR2 FQGTGA. The CDR3 DNA reads as TGTGCCAGCAGCCAAGGGAGCGGGGGAGTCTCTGGGGCCAACGTCCTGACTTTC. It specifies CASSQGSGGVSGANVLTF. The whole variable domain, remainder taken from reference TRBV7-3 and TRBJ2-6, is GAGVSQTPSNKVTEKGKYVELRCDPISGHTALYWYRQSLGQGPEFLIYFQGTGAADDSGLPNDRFFAVRPEGSVSTLKIQRTERGDSAVYLCASSQGSGGVSGANVLTFGAGSRLTVL.

This sequence joins TRBV6-1 and TRBJ1-5; no clear D gene. Germline V gives CDR1 MNHNS, CDR2 SASEGT. Trimming pared 3 bases from V and 3 bases from J, leaving 9 bases between. The CDR3 extends over 14 amino acids. The CDR3 sequence is CASSEGSINQPQHF. For the CDR3, the DNA is TGTGCCAGCAGTGAGGGGAGCATCAATCAGCCCCAGCATTTT.

The CDR3 loop reads CAIPGLAGGQAIDTQYF. In DNA, the CDR3 is TGCGCCATTCCGGGACTAGCGGGGGGGCAAGCGATAGATACGCAGTATTTT. This rearrangement joins TRBV10-1 to TRBJ2-3; 16 bases are shared with TRBD2. CDR1 and CDR2 from the germline V gene are WNHNN and SYGVQD (reference sequence). J lost 5 bases, V lost 10 bases, and 12 bases had no gene match. CDR3 length equals 17 residues.

The genes are TRBV7-9 and TRBJ2-3, with TRBD2 identical over 7 bases. Unmatched junction bases numbered 6, after V lost 5 bases and J lost 1 base. This CDR3 has 15 residues. The germline V gene encodes CDR1 SEHNR and CDR2 FQNEAQ (reference sequence). CDR3 coding DNA: TGTGCCAGCAGCCCGAGCGGGGTCGGCACAGATACGCAGTATTTT. Translation gives CASSPSGVGTDTQYF.

V and J are TRBV3-1 (or the pseudogene TRBV3-2) and TRBJ2-6, with 11 positions matching TRBD1. CDR1 is LGHDT, CDR2 YNNKEL, per germline (reference sequence). J lost 0 bases, V lost 10 bases, and 5 bases had no gene match. The CDR3 loop spans 16 amino acids. Here the CDR3 reads CATLGTGGSGANVLTF. The CDR3 DNA is TGTGCCACCCTCGGGACAGGGGGCTCTGGGGCCAACGTCCTGACTTTC.

This chain uses TRBV4-2 with TRBJ2-7; TRBD1 is a possible D gene (5 bases). There are 14 residues in the CDR3. Germline V gives CDR1 LGHNA, CDR2 YNFKEQ. V shed 5 bases and J shed 1 base, with 12 bases lying between them. CDR3 nucleotide sequence: TGTGCCAGCAGCGAAGGGCCAGGGTCCTACGAGCAGTACTTC. This gives the protein CASSEGPGSYEQYF.

The J gene is TRBJ1-2, the V gene TRBV4-2; D gene ambiguous. The CDR3 runs to 15 residues. The germline V and J ends were trimmed by 3 bases and 8 bases, with 19 bases remaining between them. Germline assignment: CDR1 LGHNA and CDR2 YNFKEQ. The CDR3 protein is CASSQVVAGLTGYTF. In nucleotides, the CDR3 is TGTGCCAGCAGCCAGGTGGTCGCCGGGTTAACGGGCTACACCTTC.

V is TRBV5-8 and J is TRBJ1-5; perhaps TRBD1 as D (6 bases). Trimming left V 2 bases short and J 0 bases short, with 15 bases between. The germline V gene has CDR1 SGHTS and CDR2 YDEGEE. This CDR3 is built from 17 residues. In DNA form, the CDR3 reads TGTGCCAGCAGCTTTGACGGGGGGCGCATTAGCAATCAGCCCCAGCATTTT. Translating it yields CASSFDGGRISNQPQHF. Drawing the rest from reference TRBV5-8 and TRBJ1-5, the complete variable domain is EAGVTQSPTHLIKTRGQQATLRCSPISGHTSVYWYQQALGLGLQFLLWYDEGEERNRGNFPPRFSGRQFPNYSSELNVNALELEDSALYLCASSFDGGRISNQPQHFGDGTRLSIL.

The V gene is TRBV3-1 (or the pseudogene TRBV3-2), the J gene TRBJ1-5; D call uncertain. The CDR3 extends over 14 amino acids. Trimming cost V 1 base and J 4 bases, with 8 bases left between them. Per the germline V gene, CDR1 is LGHDT and CDR2 is YNNKEL (reference sequence). As DNA, the CDR3 is TGTGCCAGCAGCCAAGCCGCGGTTAATCAGCCCCAGCATTTT. Its translation is CASSQAAVNQPQHF.

V and J are TRBV29-1 and TRBJ2-7, with D uncertain. V was clipped by 4 bases and J by 0 bases, with 7 bases between them. The CDR3 runs to 12 residues. Per the germline V gene, CDR1 is SQVTM and CDR2 is ANQGSEA. CDR3 protein: CSVVRSSYEQYF. The CDR3, as DNA: TGCAGCGTTGTTCGGAGCTCCTACGAGCAGTACTTC.

V and J are TRBV5-4 and TRBJ2-1; 8 bases line up with TRBD2. Germline trimming cut 0 bases from V and 9 bases from J; bases unmatched to any gene: 5. CDR1 and CDR2 (germline): SGHNT, YYREEE (reference sequence). The CDR3 runs 14 residues. The CDR3 DNA follows: TGTGCCAGCAGCTTGGCGGGGGGGCTTGTTGAGCAGTTCTTC. Amino acid sequence: CASSLAGGLVEQFF.

V gene TRBV19 combines with J gene TRBJ1-1, with D possibly TRBD1 on 6 matching bases. CDR1 LNHDA and CDR2 SQIVND come from the germline V gene (reference sequence). CDR3 length equals 13 residues. Trimming removed 4 bases at V and 0 bases at J, with 6 bases between. CDR3 residues: CASSRTVNTEAFF. The CDR3 coding sequence is TGTGCCAGTAGTAGGACAGTGAACACTGAAGCTTTCTTT.